This is a list of T cell receptor beta chains from one sample in a study of shared clonotypes between healthy human individuals. The assay was immunoSEQ multiplex PCR, and TCRdb's table has in-frame clones only and misses some. The sample records about 2 million clones, about 95% being singletons. The specimen was naive CD8+ T cells sorted from blood. These receptors came from a man aged 18 to 29 in good health. The CDR3 runs from the conserved cysteine through the conserved F or W. The D gene is left open where the match is weak. Size is omitted from some rows. Given values are once, few, many or a class for expanded clones.

v_call: TRBV4-1; clone_size: -; j_call: TRBJ2-3; d_call: -; cdr3_aa: CASSPSGQGYGDTQYF; cdr3_nt: TGCGCCAGCAGCCCGTCGGGCCAGGGGTACGGAGATACGCAGTATTTT
v_call: TRBV27; clone_size: -; j_call: TRBJ2-7; d_call: -; cdr3_aa: CASSWVGQGSYEQYF; cdr3_nt: TGTGCCAGCAGTTGGGTCGGGCAGGGCTCCTACGAGCAGTACTTC
v_call: TRBV4-2; clone_size: -; j_call: TRBJ2-2; d_call: TRBD1; cdr3_aa: CASSPGQGENTGELFF; cdr3_nt: TGTGCCAGCAGCCCCGGACAGGGTGAGAACACCGGGGAGCTGTTTTTT
v_call: TRBV19; clone_size: -; j_call: TRBJ1-5; d_call: -; cdr3_aa: CASSIAGHQPQHF; cdr3_nt: TGTGCCAGTAGTATAGCAGGGCATCAGCCCCAGCATTTT
v_call: TRBV6-1; clone_size: -; j_call: TRBJ2-1; d_call: -; cdr3_aa: CASSDPSESVRNEQFF; cdr3_nt: TGTGCCAGCAGTGACCCTAGCGAGAGTGTTCGGAATGAGCAGTTCTTC
v_call: TRBV6-1; clone_size: -; j_call: TRBJ1-1; d_call: TRBD1; cdr3_aa: CASTATGREAFF; cdr3_nt: TGTGCCAGCACCGCGACAGGGAGAGAAGCTTTCTTT
v_call: TRBV15; clone_size: -; j_call: TRBJ1-1; d_call: -; cdr3_aa: CATSREGWAELNTEAFF; cdr3_nt: TGTGCCACCAGCAGAGAGGGTTGGGCAGAACTGAACACTGAAGCTTTCTTT
v_call: TRBV11-2; clone_size: -; j_call: TRBJ2-7; d_call: -; cdr3_aa: CASSARAPYEQYF; cdr3_nt: TGTGCCAGCAGCGCAAGGGCTCCCTACGAGCAGTACTTC
v_call: TRBV7-9; clone_size: -; j_call: TRBJ1-1; d_call: -; cdr3_aa: CASSSAAGEETEAFF; cdr3_nt: TGTGCCAGCAGCTCAGCCGCCGGGGAGGAAACTGAAGCTTTCTTT
v_call: TRBV25-1; clone_size: -; j_call: TRBJ2-5; d_call: -; cdr3_aa: CASSTRGPQSQETQYF; cdr3_nt: TGTGCCAGCAGTACCCGAGGACCACAATCACAAGAGACCCAGTACTTC
v_call: TRBV11-2; clone_size: -; j_call: TRBJ2-3; d_call: TRBD2; cdr3_aa: CASSLGGGVRYF; cdr3_nt: TGTGCCAGCAGCTTAGGTGGGGGGGTGCGGTATTTT
v_call: TRBV6-1; clone_size: -; j_call: TRBJ2-1; d_call: -; cdr3_aa: CASSAGGEQFF; cdr3_nt: TGTGCCAGCAGTGCGGGCGGTGAGCAGTTCTTC
v_call: TRBV5-6; clone_size: -; j_call: TRBJ2-1; d_call: -; cdr3_aa: CASFSSPYNEQFF; cdr3_nt: TGTGCCAGCTTTAGCAGCCCCTACAATGAGCAGTTCTTC
v_call: TRBV9; clone_size: -; j_call: TRBJ2-1; d_call: TRBD2; cdr3_aa: CASSVYPPGLAGEVEEQFF; cdr3_nt: TGTGCCAGCAGCGTCTACCCCCCGGGACTAGCGGGAGAAGTAGAAGAGCAGTTCTTC
v_call: TRBV2; clone_size: -; j_call: TRBJ2-5; d_call: TRBD1; cdr3_aa: CASSGIQGAILETQYF; cdr3_nt: TGTGCCAGCAGTGGGATACAGGGGGCAATCTTGGAGACCCAGTACTTC
v_call: TRBV11-2; clone_size: -; j_call: TRBJ2-7; d_call: -; cdr3_aa: CASSLGPLSYEQYF; cdr3_nt: TGTGCCAGCAGCTTGGGACCTCTTTCCTACGAGCAGTACTTC
v_call: TRBV6-5; clone_size: -; j_call: TRBJ1-1; d_call: -; cdr3_aa: CASRFVEGTEAFF; cdr3_nt: TGTGCCAGCAGATTCGTTGAGGGAACTGAAGCTTTCTTT
v_call: TRBV19; clone_size: -; j_call: TRBJ1-1; d_call: -; cdr3_aa: CASAGAGERTEAFF; cdr3_nt: TGTGCCAGCGCTGGAGCAGGAGAAAGGACTGAAGCTTTCTTT
v_call: TRBV27; clone_size: -; j_call: TRBJ2-3; d_call: TRBD2; cdr3_aa: CASRPTSGGEADTQYF; cdr3_nt: TGTGCCAGCAGGCCGACTAGCGGGGGGGAGGCAGATACGCAGTATTTT
v_call: TRBV7-3; clone_size: -; j_call: TRBJ2-2; d_call: -; cdr3_aa: CASEGYTGELFF; cdr3_nt: TGTGCCAGTGAGGGTTACACCGGGGAGCTGTTTTTT
v_call: TRBV6-6; clone_size: -; j_call: TRBJ2-4; d_call: -; cdr3_aa: CASNAERTNIQYF; cdr3_nt: TGTGCCAGCAATGCAGAGAGGACAAACATTCAGTACTTC
v_call: TRBV28; clone_size: -; j_call: TRBJ1-1; d_call: TRBD1; cdr3_aa: CASSWDRGYTEAFF; cdr3_nt: TGTGCCAGCAGTTGGGACAGGGGGTACACTGAAGCTTTCTTT
v_call: TRBV7-2; clone_size: -; j_call: TRBJ2-5; d_call: TRBD1; cdr3_aa: CASSLGTGGHETQYF; cdr3_nt: TGTGCCAGCAGCCTAGGGACAGGGGGCCATGAGACCCAGTACTTC
v_call: TRBV11-2; clone_size: -; j_call: TRBJ2-1; d_call: TRBD1; cdr3_aa: CASSSRDRGYEQFF; cdr3_nt: TGTGCCAGCAGCTCCCGGGACAGGGGGTATGAGCAGTTCTTC
v_call: TRBV6-6; clone_size: -; j_call: TRBJ2-1; d_call: -; cdr3_aa: CASSYNGNEQFF; cdr3_nt: TGTGCCAGCAGTTACAACGGCAATGAGCAGTTCTTC
v_call: TRBV27; clone_size: -; j_call: TRBJ2-3; d_call: -; cdr3_aa: CASRPSVWGVGFSDTQYF; cdr3_nt: TGTGCCAGCAGACCCTCGGTTTGGGGAGTCGGATTTAGTGATACGCAGTATTTT
v_call: TRBV7-6; clone_size: -; j_call: TRBJ2-7; d_call: -; cdr3_aa: CASSLHQSAYEQYF; cdr3_nt: TGTGCCAGCAGCTTACATCAGTCCGCCTACGAGCAGTACTTC
v_call: TRBV7-8; clone_size: -; j_call: TRBJ2-4; d_call: -; cdr3_aa: CASSLQGRNIQYF; cdr3_nt: TGTGCCAGCAGCTTGCAGGGTAGGAACATTCAGTACTTC
v_call: TRBV4-1; clone_size: -; j_call: TRBJ2-7; d_call: -; cdr3_aa: CASSQDLSYEQYF; cdr3_nt: TGCGCCAGCAGCCAAGATCTTAGCTACGAGCAGTACTTC
v_call: TRBV7-6; clone_size: -; j_call: TRBJ1-1; d_call: -; cdr3_aa: CASSPDWNTEAFF; cdr3_nt: TGTGCCAGCAGCCCCGACTGGAACACTGAAGCTTTCTTT
v_call: TRBV5-6; clone_size: -; j_call: TRBJ1-1; d_call: -; cdr3_aa: CASSLAVSEAFF; cdr3_nt: TGTGCCAGCAGCTTGGCCGTGTCTGAAGCTTTCTTT
v_call: TRBV7-9; clone_size: -; j_call: TRBJ1-2; d_call: -; cdr3_aa: CASSLALTGYGYTF; cdr3_nt: TGTGCCAGCAGCTTAGCGCTCACAGGTTATGGCTACACCTTC
v_call: TRBV6-6; clone_size: -; j_call: TRBJ1-2; d_call: TRBD1; cdr3_aa: CASSPRQGDGYTF; cdr3_nt: TGTGCCAGCAGTCCGAGACAGGGGGATGGCTACACCTTC
v_call: TRBV11-2; clone_size: -; j_call: TRBJ2-7; d_call: TRBD2; cdr3_aa: CASSLGGLAGSYEQYF; cdr3_nt: TGTGCCAGCAGCCTCGGGGGACTAGCGGGCTCCTACGAGCAGTACTTC
v_call: TRBV30; clone_size: once; j_call: TRBJ2-5; d_call: TRBD2; cdr3_aa: CAWSGLAGGPQETQYF; cdr3_nt: TGTGCCTGGAGTGGTCTAGCGGGGGGCCCTCAAGAGACCCAGTACTTC
v_call: TRBV15; clone_size: -; j_call: TRBJ1-1; d_call: -; cdr3_aa: CATSRAEVSEAFF; cdr3_nt: TGTGCCACCAGCAGGGCCGAGGTCTCTGAAGCTTTCTTT
v_call: TRBV15; clone_size: once; j_call: TRBJ2-3; d_call: -; cdr3_aa: CATSRESMTDTQYF; cdr3_nt: TGTGCCACCAGCAGAGAGTCAATGACAGATACGCAGTATTTT
v_call: TRBV2; clone_size: once; j_call: TRBJ2-1; d_call: TRBD2; cdr3_aa: CASSREDSYNEQFF; cdr3_nt: TGTGCCAGCAGTCGGGAGGACTCCTACAATGAGCAGTTCTTC
v_call: TRBV19; clone_size: -; j_call: TRBJ2-5; d_call: -; cdr3_aa: CASSPRTSWGETQYF; cdr3_nt: TGTGCCAGTAGTCCCCGGACCTCCTGGGGAGAGACCCAGTACTTC
v_call: TRBV2; clone_size: once; j_call: TRBJ2-7; d_call: TRBD1; cdr3_aa: CASQDRGSSYEQYF; cdr3_nt: TGTGCCTCGCAGGACAGGGGTTCCTCCTACGAGCAGTACTTC
v_call: TRBV4-2; clone_size: -; j_call: TRBJ1-4; d_call: -; cdr3_aa: CASSQHLVNEKLFF; cdr3_nt: TGTGCCAGCAGCCAGCATCTCGTTAATGAAAAACTGTTTTTT
v_call: TRBV5-1; clone_size: -; j_call: TRBJ2-1; d_call: TRBD2; cdr3_aa: CASSERLAGTGAEQFF; cdr3_nt: TGCGCCAGCAGCGAAAGACTAGCGGGGACGGGGGCTGAGCAGTTCTTC
v_call: TRBV4-3; clone_size: -; j_call: TRBJ1-1; d_call: -; cdr3_aa: CASSQVWQGYTEAFF; cdr3_nt: TGCGCCAGCAGCCAAGTATGGCAGGGATACACTGAAGCTTTCTTT
v_call: TRBV9; clone_size: -; j_call: TRBJ2-1; d_call: TRBD2; cdr3_aa: CASSALAGLTYNEQFF; cdr3_nt: TGTGCCAGCAGCGCCCTAGCGGGGCTCACCTACAATGAGCAGTTCTTC
v_call: TRBV19; clone_size: -; j_call: TRBJ1-5; d_call: TRBD1; cdr3_aa: CASSTAGGGNQPQHF; cdr3_nt: TGTGCCAGTAGTACCGCAGGGGGAGGCAATCAGCCCCAGCATTTT
v_call: TRBV13; clone_size: -; j_call: TRBJ2-3; d_call: -; cdr3_aa: CASSLNSERTDTQYF; cdr3_nt: TGTGCCAGCAGCTTAAATAGCGAGCGCACAGATACGCAGTATTTT
v_call: TRBV30; clone_size: -; j_call: TRBJ1-2; d_call: TRBD1; cdr3_aa: CAWSVQGEPWKTF; cdr3_nt: TGTGCCTGGAGTGTGCAGGGGGAACCTTGGAAAACCTTC
v_call: TRBV6-5; clone_size: -; j_call: TRBJ2-7; d_call: TRBD1; cdr3_aa: CASIGQGAGEQYF; cdr3_nt: TGTGCCAGCATCGGACAGGGGGCCGGCGAGCAGTACTTC
v_call: TRBV11-2; clone_size: -; j_call: TRBJ2-5; d_call: TRBD1; cdr3_aa: CASSMGQGARETQYF; cdr3_nt: TGTGCCAGCAGCATGGGACAGGGGGCGCGAGAGACCCAGTACTTC
v_call: TRBV6-1; clone_size: -; j_call: TRBJ2-3; d_call: -; cdr3_aa: CASSEEYGAAVRGDTQYF; cdr3_nt: TGTGCCAGCAGTGAAGAATACGGCGCGGCGGTTCGGGGGGATACGCAGTATTTT
v_call: TRBV5-5; clone_size: -; j_call: TRBJ2-2; d_call: TRBD2; cdr3_aa: CASSDTSGGGTGELFF; cdr3_nt: TGTGCCAGCAGCGACACTAGCGGGGGCGGCACCGGGGAGCTGTTTTTT